One and the same sample provided the 9 T cell receptor beta chains below, sequenced in a study of spatial heterogeneity in lung cancer. The time point: sample taken at primary tumor resection. From tumor, nontumor lung or frozen PBMC, whole RNA was taken unsorted for sequencing. TCRdb independently ran MiXCR on the 5' RACE reads; one entry per CDR3 protein. The sample consists of about 45,000 distinct CDR3 sequences, approximately 10% of them appearing once. The specimen comprised PBMCs, sampled at surgery. Receptor source: a female donor with early-stage non-small cell lung cancer.

At least ten counts were recorded for this clonotype. The chain combines TRBV7-2 with TRBJ1-5, with a weak D call TRBD1 (5 bases). Germline V lookup: CDR1 SGHTA, CDR2 FQGNSA. V was trimmed by 6 bases and J by 0 bases, leaving 12 bases between them. The CDR3 contains 15 residues. The CDR3: CASRLQDLSNQPQHF. Here the CDR3 DNA reads TGTGCCAGCAGATTACAGGACCTTAGCAATCAGCCCCAGCATTTT.

This clonotype came up a few times. The DNA of the CDR3 is TGTGCCAGCACCCTTCTAGCGGGGGTCTACAATGAGCAGTTCTTC. The encoded protein is CASTLLAGVYNEQFF. The chain uses TRBV12-3 or TRBV12-4 and TRBJ2-1; 10 bases align to TRBD2. Trimming removed 7 bases from V and 3 bases from J; junction bases left unmatched: 6. This CDR3 region has 15 residues.

V gene TRBV19 combines with J gene TRBJ2-1; 9 bases are shared with TRBD2. The CDR3 spans 15 residues. V gave up 3 bases and J gave up 0 bases; unmatched junction bases: 0. Germline CDR1 and CDR2: LNHDA and SQIVND (reference sequence). The CDR3 DNA reads TGTGCCAGTAGTATTAGCGGGGGCTCCTACAATGAGCAGTTCTTC. Translated: CASSISGGSYNEQFF.

The chain combines TRBV18 with TRBJ2-5; D is possibly TRBD1 (5 bases). Trimming took off 0 bases at V and 7 bases at J, with 9 bases between the two ends. The CDR3 has 13 amino acids. The germline V gene has CDR1 KGHSH and CDR2 LQKENI. This CDR3 reads CASSPPGPWTQYF. CDR3 DNA sequence: TGTGCCAGCTCACCACCGGGGCCCTGGACCCAGTACTTC.

The chain has TRBV9 and TRBJ2-5; 7 nucleotides align to TRBD2. J lost 4 bases, V lost 3 bases, and 6 bases had no gene match. Germline V gives CDR1 SGDLS, CDR2 YYNGEE. The CDR3 loop spans 14 amino acids. CDR3 coding DNA: TGTGCCAGCAGCGCCCGACTAGCTGGAGAGACCCAGTACTTC. This gives the protein CASSARLAGETQYF.

A few counts support this clonotype. The V gene is TRBV2, the J gene TRBJ1-2, with D hard to call. Germline V gene lookup returns CDR1 SNHLY and CDR2 FYNNEI. The CDR3 has 15 residues. V was shortened by 2 bases and J by 2 bases, with 12 bases between the two germline ends. The CDR3 nucleotides are TGTGCCAGCAGTGAATACCCGGACGGGAACTATGGCTACACCTTC. Protein product: CASSEYPDGNYGYTF.

This clonotype was counted many times. The V call is TRBV27, the J call TRBJ1-2, with D hard to call. There are 13 residues in the CDR3. Germline V gene lookup returns CDR1 MNHEY and CDR2 SMNVEV (reference sequence). V shed 3 bases and J shed 3 bases, with 8 bases lying between them. The CDR3 DNA reads as TGTGCCAGCAGTTTCCAGAGAGACTATGGCTACACCTTC. It encodes CASSFQRDYGYTF.

In its sample, this clonotype was seen a few times. This sequence joins TRBV5-1 and TRBJ1-1; 9 positions agree with TRBD1. This CDR3 is built from 13 residues. Losses at the gene ends were 4 bases for V and 9 bases for J; bases not matched to a gene: 7. Germline values: CDR1 SGHRS, CDR2 YFSETQ. This CDR3 reads CASSPTGTGKAFF. CDR3 nucleotide sequence: TGCGCCAGCAGCCCAACCGGGACAGGGAAAGCTTTCTTT.

The chain links TRBV4-2 to TRBJ2-3; TRBD2 matches at 9 bases. Germline V gene lookup returns CDR1 LGHNA and CDR2 YNFKEQ. V gave up 7 bases and J gave up 3 bases; unmatched junction bases: 8. The CDR3 has 15 residues. The CDR3 protein is CASKPASGETDTQYF. The CDR3 bases are TGTGCCAGCAAGCCGGCTAGCGGGGAGACAGATACGCAGTATTTT.